A single sample gave rise to the 29 T cell receptor beta chains below, sequenced in a study of T cell responses to AZD1222 COVID-19 vaccine. Here immunoSEQ multiplex PCR was the method, and the copy in TCRdb shows in-frame clones only, minus some. The repertoire has 85,000 to 130,000 clones, around 86% of them found once; the top ten carry roughly 3.3%. Sequenced material: peripheral blood, taken 28 days after the second dose of the MenACWY control vaccine. Receptor source: an adult who received the MenACWY meningococcal vaccine as a control.

The chain employs TRBV6-2 or TRBV6-3 and TRBJ2-7, with D perhaps given as TRBD1 or TRBD2 (6 bases each). Germline loops: CDR1 MNHEY, CDR2 SVGEGT. This CDR3 is built from 16 residues. The V end lost 5 bases, the J end lost 0 bases, and 17 bases lay between the germline ends. The CDR3 spells CASSPLRGDASYEQYF. CDR3 in DNA: TGTGCCAGCAGTCCCCTAAGGGGGGATGCCTCCTACGAGCAGTACTTC.

The V and J genes are TRBV6-5 and TRBJ2-3, with a possible D match to TRBD2 (6 bases). V lost 7 bases and J 3 bases, leaving 14 bases between the germline ends. The length of the CDR3 is 14 residues. Germline-derived CDR1 and CDR2 are MNHEY and SVGAGI. This CDR3 reads CASKNERVTDTQYF. Here the CDR3 DNA reads TGTGCCAGCAAGAATGAGCGGGTGACAGATACGCAGTATTTT.

As regards this clone: The junction shows a germline mismatch at one end, possibly a read error. V is TRBV7-2 and J is TRBJ2-7, with 7 nucleotides matching TRBD1. The CDR3 consists of 13 residues. The V gene's germline CDR1 is SGHTA and CDR2 FQGNSA. CDR3 in DNA: TGTGCCAGCAGCTTAAGTCCGGTGACAGGGTTTCACTTC. Translating gives CASSLSPVTGFHF.

The chain is built from TRBV18 and TRBJ2-1; no clear D. CDR3 size: 16 residues. The ends were cut back, 1 base at V and 0 bases at J, with 10 bases in the middle. CDR1 is KGHSH and CDR2 is LQKENI in the germline V gene. The CDR3 DNA reads as TGTGCCAGCTCACCACGGAGCCCGAGCTCCTACAATGAGCAGTTCTTC. Its protein product is CASSPRSPSSYNEQFF.

The chain employs TRBV6-5 and TRBJ2-3; a possible D gene is TRBD1 (6 bases). The V gene lost 0 bases and the J gene lost 3 bases, with 10 bases spanning the gap. The CDR3 sequence is 15 residues long. The germline V gene encodes CDR1 MNHEY and CDR2 SVGAGI. DNA for the CDR3: TGTGCCAGCAGTTACTCTGGGGGCTTAACAGATACGCAGTATTTT. This encodes CASSYSGGLTDTQYF.

The genes are TRBV2 and TRBJ1-3; D gene uncertain. V was clipped by 7 bases and J by 7 bases, with 11 bases between them. The CDR3 is made up of 12 amino acids. From germline, CDR1 is SNHLY and CDR2 FYNNEI. CDR3 in amino acids: CASTSEGNTIYF. For the CDR3, the DNA is TGTGCCAGCACCTCCGAAGGGAACACCATATATTTT.

The V gene is TRBV7-3, the J gene TRBJ2-1, with a tentative D call TRBD1 (7 bases). The CDR3 runs to 16 residues. Trimming shortened V by 5 bases and J by 5 bases, and 19 bases separated the two germline ends. Germline V gene lookup returns CDR1 SGHTA and CDR2 FQGTGA. This CDR3 reads CASSLQGGASNNEQFF. CDR3 coding DNA: TGTGCCAGCAGCCTCCAGGGGGGCGCAAGTAACAATGAGCAGTTCTTC.

V gene TRBV7-8 combines with J gene TRBJ2-3, with 8 bases identical to TRBD2. Germline CDR1 reads SGHVS; CDR2 reads FQNEAQ. V was clipped by 1 base and J by 0 bases; unmatched bases: 18. CDR3 length: 21 residues. The CDR3 DNA follows: TGTGCCAGCAGCTTAGGAGTATGGAGCGGGGGAACGCCAAGAAGCACAGATACGCAGTATTTT. Its translation is CASSLGVWSGGTPRSTDTQYF.

The V and J genes are TRBV19 and TRBJ2-3; possibly TRBD1 for D (5 bases). The CDR3 loop spans 13 amino acids. V lost 4 bases to trimming and J lost 5 bases, with 10 bases between them. Germline V gene data show CDR1 as LNHDA and CDR2 as SQIVND (reference sequence). The CDR3: CASSSMGQDTQYF. The CDR3 DNA reads as TGTGCCAGTAGTAGTATGGGGCAAGATACGCAGTATTTT.

The rearrangement links TRBV9 to TRBJ1-2; D remains ambiguous. V was trimmed by 0 bases and J by 2 bases, leaving 8 bases between them. Germline V lookup: CDR1 SGDLS, CDR2 YYNGEE. The CDR3 is 14 amino acids. As DNA, the CDR3 is TGTGCCAGCAGCGTAGGTAGCCAGAACTATGGCTACACCTTC. Encoded protein: CASSVGSQNYGYTF.

The DNA of the CDR3 is TGTGCCAGCAGTTCGAACCCACAGGGGCCATACGAGCAGTACTTC. As protein: CASSSNPQGPYEQYF. The J gene is TRBJ2-7, the V gene TRBV2; TRBD1 aligns across 7 bases. Germline values: CDR1 SNHLY, CDR2 FYNNEI. The CDR3 is 15 amino acids. J lost 4 bases, V lost 5 bases, and 11 bases had no gene match.

The CDR3 DNA follows: TGTGCCTGGAGTGTACCGCCGGCGGAGAACTATGGCTACACCTTC. Protein product: CAWSVPPAENYGYTF. This sequence joins TRBV30 and TRBJ1-2; D gene uncertain. V gave up 0 bases and J gave up 2 bases, with 13 bases separating them. The CDR3 runs to 15 residues. CDR1 GTSNPN and CDR2 SVGIG come from the germline V gene (reference sequence).

Turning to this clone: One junction end does not reproduce the germline sequence, and a read error may be involved. The J gene is TRBJ1-2, the V gene TRBV4-1; weak D call: TRBD1 (5 bases). The CDR3 is made up of 16 amino acids. Germline V gives CDR1 MGHRA, CDR2 YSYEKL. The CDR3 coding sequence is TGCGCCAGCAGCCAAGTTATTCCGGGACGAATCTATGTCTACACCTTC. Encoded protein: CASSQVIPGRIYVYTF.

The CDR3 loop reads CASSPTGNTEAFF. DNA of the CDR3: TGTGCCAGCAGCCCGACAGGGAACACTGAAGCTTTCTTT. V and J are TRBV7-9 and TRBJ1-1; D is perhaps TRBD1 (6 bases). This CDR3 spans 13 amino acids. The germline V gene has CDR1 SEHNR and CDR2 FQNEAQ (reference sequence). Between the trimmed V and J ends, which lost 5 bases and 1 base, there was a span of 8 bases.

This clone has just one count. V usage is TRBV7-9 and J usage is TRBJ1-1; D remains unclear. CDR3 length: 13 amino acids. In germline, CDR1 is SEHNR, CDR2 FQNEAQ (reference sequence). V was shortened by 3 bases and J by 5 bases, with 10 bases between the two germline ends. This chain's CDR3 is CASSFPGGTEAFF. CDR3 nucleotide sequence: TGTGCCAGCAGCTTCCCAGGCGGGACTGAAGCTTTCTTT.

The rearrangement uses TRBV11-2 and TRBJ2-7, with 7 bases matching TRBD1. The germline V gene encodes CDR1 SGHAT and CDR2 FQNNGV. CDR3 length: 12 amino acids. J lost 11 bases, V lost 0 bases, and 4 bases had no gene match. The CDR3 loop reads CASSLEGRGKYF. The CDR3 nucleotides are TGTGCCAGCAGCTTAGAGGGCAGGGGGAAGTACTTC.

The chain joins TRBV28 to TRBJ2-3; the match to TRBD1 covers 9 bases. The germline V gene has CDR1 MDHEN and CDR2 SYDVKM. This CDR3 comprises 15 residues. After removal of 1 base from V and 7 bases from J, the junction contained 6 bases not matched to a gene. CDR3: CASSLSGTGKNTQYF. The CDR3, as DNA: TGTGCCAGCAGTTTATCCGGGACAGGGAAAAATACGCAGTATTTT.

This chain uses TRBV4-1 with TRBJ1-6; a possible D gene is TRBD1 (6 bases). The CDR3 sequence is 15 residues long. Trimming took 0 bases from V and 9 from J, leaving 12 bases between them. Germline CDR1 MGHRA, CDR2 YSYEKL. The CDR3 sequence is CASSQDQGSGSPLHF. In DNA form, the CDR3 reads TGCGCCAGCAGCCAAGATCAGGGGAGTGGTTCACCCCTCCACTTT.

Comment on this clone: A read error may account for a junction end that differs from germline. The rearrangement links TRBV15 to TRBJ2-7; D uncertain. The CDR3 is made up of 14 amino acids. The germline V gene has CDR1 LNHNV and CDR2 YYDKDF (reference sequence). Here the CDR3 DNA reads TGTGCCACCAGCAGAGCGACCTCCTCCCACGAGCAGTACTTC. Its protein product is CATSRATSSHEQYF.

This chain's CDR3 is CASSQDRTGGIGYTF. The CDR3, as DNA: TGCGCCAGCAGCCAAGATCGTACAGGGGGGATTGGCTACACCTTC. This chain links TRBV4-3 with TRBJ1-2; 8 bases map to TRBD1. Germline loops: CDR1 LGHNA, CDR2 YSLEER. The trim removed 0 bases at V and 7 bases at J, leaving 7 bases unmatched. The CDR3 covers 15 residues.

V is TRBV19 and J is TRBJ2-3; D ambiguous. Trimming pared 3 bases from V and 4 bases from J, leaving 11 bases between. The CDR3 runs to 14 residues. Looked up from germline, CDR1 is LNHDA and CDR2 is SQIVND (reference sequence). The CDR3 bases are TGTGCCAGTAGTATTCCCAACATGGCAGATACGCAGTATTTT. Translated, it gives CASSIPNMADTQYF.

The rearrangement uses TRBV19 and TRBJ1-4; D is uncertain. Germline V gives CDR1 LNHDA, CDR2 SQIVND (reference sequence). This CDR3 comprises 16 residues. V lost 7 bases and J 5 bases, leaving 20 bases between the germline ends. CDR3 nucleotide sequence: TGTGCCAGTACCCCGACCCGATCGCCCGCAAATGAAAAACTGTTTTTT. Translated: CASTPTRSPANEKLFF.

The rearrangement links TRBV11-3 to TRBJ2-7, with D perhaps given as TRBD1 or TRBD2 (5 bases each). V was pared by 1 base and J by 2 bases, with 9 bases between. The CDR3 loop spans 14 amino acids. CDR1 is SGHNT and CDR2 is YENEEA in the germline V gene. Here the CDR3 reads CASSLGGGTYEQYF. CDR3 nucleotide sequence: TGTGCCAGCAGCTTAGGTGGGGGAACCTACGAGCAGTACTTC.

This chain joins TRBV24-1 and TRBJ2-2, with 10 positions matching TRBD1. Germline assignment: CDR1 KGHDR and CDR2 SFDVKD. The CDR3 totals 18 residues. V was pared by 1 base and J by 3 bases, with 7 bases of the junction left unmatched. CDR3 sequence reads: CATSDFSTGQGYTGELFF. DNA for the CDR3: TGTGCCACCAGTGATTTTAGTACGGGACAGGGGTACACCGGGGAGCTGTTTTTT.

J is TRBJ2-5 and V is TRBV5-1; tentatively, D is TRBD1 (7 bases). V was clipped by 4 bases and J by 4 bases, with 14 bases between them. The V gene's germline CDR1 is SGHRS and CDR2 YFSETQ. The CDR3 has 14 residues. The CDR3 DNA follows: TGCGCCAGCAGCCGACAGGGTAGCGGAGAGACCCAGTACTTC. Translation gives CASSRQGSGETQYF. Full variable domain (outside the CDR3, taken from reference TRBV5-1 and TRBJ2-5): KAGVTQTPRYLIKTRGQQVTLSCSPISGHRSVSWYQQTPGQGLQFLFEYFSETQRNKGNFPGRFSGRQFSNSRSEMNVSTLELGDSALYLCASSRQGSGETQYFGPGTRLLVL.

V gene TRBV27 combines with J gene TRBJ2-5, with a tentative D call TRBD1 (7 bases). The CDR3 is 12 amino acids. CDR1 is MNHEY, CDR2 SMNVEV, per germline (reference sequence). Trimming took off 3 bases at V and 7 bases at J, with 9 bases between the two ends. The CDR3 region has the DNA TGTGCCAGCAGTTTTCAGGGGGGGACCCAGTACTTC. Amino acid sequence: CASSFQGGTQYF.

The gene calls are TRBV2 and TRBJ2-7, with D tentatively TRBD1 or TRBD2 (5 bases each). Trimming removed 6 bases from V and 0 bases from J, with 9 bases in between. The CDR3 is 13 amino acids. Looked up from germline, CDR1 is SNHLY and CDR2 is FYNNEI. In nucleotides, the CDR3 is TGTGCCAGCAGGGGGGACGGCTCCTACGAGCAGTACTTC. Its protein is CASRGDGSYEQYF.

The chain combines TRBV28 with TRBJ2-5; 8 bases line up with TRBD1. The CDR3 runs to 17 residues. The germline V gene has CDR1 MDHEN and CDR2 SYDVKM. V lost 3 bases and J lost 4; bases outside the gene matches: 13. The CDR3 DNA reads as TGTGCCAGCAGTTTCAGTGGGACGGACAGGGTGCGAGAGACCCAGTACTTC. It specifies CASSFSGTDRVRETQYF.

The chain combines TRBV5-1 with TRBJ1-2; 7 bases are shared with TRBD1. The V and J ends lost 0 bases and 0 bases, in that order; junction bases with no gene match: 5. Germline V lookup: CDR1 SGHRS, CDR2 YFSETQ. This CDR3 region has 16 residues. CDR3 region: CASSLGPGGPNYGYTF. CDR3 in DNA: TGCGCCAGCAGCTTGGGCCCAGGGGGGCCTAACTATGGCTACACCTTC. The whole variable domain, filled in from reference TRBV5-1 and TRBJ1-2, reads KAGVTQTPRYLIKTRGQQVTLSCSPISGHRSVSWYQQTPGQGLQFLFEYFSETQRNKGNFPGRFSGRQFSNSRSEMNVSTLELGDSALYLCASSLGPGGPNYGYTFGSGTRLTVV.